This T cell receptor beta chain is from a study of regulatory T cells in long-lasting Graves disease. Study details: Patients with new Graves' disease had used antithyroid drugs below 3 months. The study's findings and limits: Those with persistent disease had in common more public clonotypes (about 3,000) than new patients (approximately 890). Persistent Graves' patients had lower TCR diversity than newly diagnosed ones. Persistent disease preferred TRBV28, TRBJ1-2 and TRBJ2-5.

CDR3 regions were amplified by Arm-PCR using iRepertoire HTBI primers to build TCR beta libraries. TCRdb recomputed calls from the multiplex PCR reads with MiXCR, one row per CDR3 protein. Here the sample spans under 700,000 distinct CDR3 sequences, 16% being singletons. Time point defined: newly diagnosed GD, antithyroid drugs for less than 3 months. Researchers made the TCR library from RNA that was extracted from PBMCs. V gave up 4 bases and J gave up 1 base, with 19 bases separating them. Germline CDR1 GTSNPN, CDR2 SVGIG (reference sequence). The CDR3 covers 16 residues. At least ten counts were recorded for this clonotype. What it binds is not known. These data were likewise used in another study, on T cells in Graves' hyperthyroidism and ophthalmopathy.

The receptor was derived from a woman aged 35 to 59 with Graves disease. Source: peripheral blood mononuclear cells (PBMCs), taken at new diagnosis, from a patient treated with antithyroid drugs. The chain couples TRBV30 to TRBJ1-1; D gene ambiguous. CDR3 nucleotides: TGTGCCTGGACGGGCGGACGGATTCTTAAGAACACTGAAGCTTTCTTT. Its protein is CAWTGGRILKNTEAFF.